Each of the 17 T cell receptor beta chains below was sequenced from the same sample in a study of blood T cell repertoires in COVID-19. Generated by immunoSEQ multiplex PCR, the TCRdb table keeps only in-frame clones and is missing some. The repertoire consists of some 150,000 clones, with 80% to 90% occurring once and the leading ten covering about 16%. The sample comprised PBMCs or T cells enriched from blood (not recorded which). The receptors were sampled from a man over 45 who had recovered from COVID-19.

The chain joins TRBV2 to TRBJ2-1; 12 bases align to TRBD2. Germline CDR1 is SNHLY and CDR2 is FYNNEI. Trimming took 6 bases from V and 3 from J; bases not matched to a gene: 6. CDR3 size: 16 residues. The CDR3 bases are TGTGCCAGCAGGGCGACTAGCGGGGGTTTCTACAATGAGCAGTTCTTC. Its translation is CASRATSGGFYNEQFF.

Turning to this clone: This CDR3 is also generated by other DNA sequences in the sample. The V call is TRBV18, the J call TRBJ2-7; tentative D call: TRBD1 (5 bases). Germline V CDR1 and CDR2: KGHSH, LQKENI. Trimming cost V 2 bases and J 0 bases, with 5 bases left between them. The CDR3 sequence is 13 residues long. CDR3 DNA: TGTGCCAGCTCACCAGGGGCCTCCTACGAGCAGTACTTC. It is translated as CASSPGASYEQYF.

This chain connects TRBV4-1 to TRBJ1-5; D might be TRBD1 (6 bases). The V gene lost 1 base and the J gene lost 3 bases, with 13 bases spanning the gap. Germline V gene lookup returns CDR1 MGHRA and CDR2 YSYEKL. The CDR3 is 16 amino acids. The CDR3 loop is CASSQAGTMNNQPQHF. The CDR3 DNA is TGCGCCAGCAGCCAAGCCGGGACAATGAACAATCAGCCCCAGCATTTT.

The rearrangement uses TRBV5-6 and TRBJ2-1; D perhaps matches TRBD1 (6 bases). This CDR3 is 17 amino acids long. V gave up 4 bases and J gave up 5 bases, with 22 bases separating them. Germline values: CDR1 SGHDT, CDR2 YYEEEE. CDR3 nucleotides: TGTGCCAGCAGCCTACTTCAGGGGAATCTAGGGGACAATGAGCAGTTCTTC. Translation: CASSLLQGNLGDNEQFF.

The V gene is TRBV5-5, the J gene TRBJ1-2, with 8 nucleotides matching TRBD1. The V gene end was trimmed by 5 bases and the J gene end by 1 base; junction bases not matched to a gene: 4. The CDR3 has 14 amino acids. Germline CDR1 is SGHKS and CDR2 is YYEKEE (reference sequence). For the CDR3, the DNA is TGTGCCAGCAGGCGACAGGGGATTAACTATGGCTACACCTTC. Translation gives CASRRQGINYGYTF.

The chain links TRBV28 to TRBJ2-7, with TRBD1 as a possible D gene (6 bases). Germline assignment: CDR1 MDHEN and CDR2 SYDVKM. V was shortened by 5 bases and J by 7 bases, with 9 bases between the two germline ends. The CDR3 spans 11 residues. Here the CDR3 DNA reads TGTGCCAGCAGTGTACAGGGTGAGCAGTACTTC. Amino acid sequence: CASSVQGEQYF.

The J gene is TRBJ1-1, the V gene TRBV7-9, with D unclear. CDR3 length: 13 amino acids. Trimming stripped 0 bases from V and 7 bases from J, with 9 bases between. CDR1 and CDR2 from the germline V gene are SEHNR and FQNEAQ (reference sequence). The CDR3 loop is CASSLALADEAFF. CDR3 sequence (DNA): TGTGCCAGCAGCTTAGCGCTGGCAGATGAAGCTTTCTTT.

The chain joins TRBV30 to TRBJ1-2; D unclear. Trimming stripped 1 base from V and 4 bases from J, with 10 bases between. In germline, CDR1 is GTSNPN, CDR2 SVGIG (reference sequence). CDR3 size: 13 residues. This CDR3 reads CAWSAQIAYGYTF. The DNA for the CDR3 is TGTGCCTGGAGTGCACAGATTGCCTATGGCTACACCTTC.

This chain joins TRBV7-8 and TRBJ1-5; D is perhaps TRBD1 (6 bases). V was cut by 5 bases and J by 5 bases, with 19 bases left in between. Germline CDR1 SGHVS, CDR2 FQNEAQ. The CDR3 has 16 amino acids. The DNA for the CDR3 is TGTGCCAGCAGCAATTCCAGGCAGGGGTATGATCAGCCCCAGCATTTT. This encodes CASSNSRQGYDQPQHF. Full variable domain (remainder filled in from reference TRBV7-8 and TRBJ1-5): GAGVSQSPRYKVAKRGQDVALRCDPISGHVSLFWYQQALGQGPEFLTYFQNEAQLDKSGLPSDRFFAERPEGSVSTLKIQRTQQEDSAVYLCASSNSRQGYDQPQHFGDGTRLSIL.

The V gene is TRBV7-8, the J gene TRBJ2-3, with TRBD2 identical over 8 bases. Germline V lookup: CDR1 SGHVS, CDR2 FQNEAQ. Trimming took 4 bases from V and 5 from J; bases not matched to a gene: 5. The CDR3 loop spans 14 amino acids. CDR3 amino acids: CASSSGLAGDTQYF. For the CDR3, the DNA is TGTGCCAGCAGCTCCGGACTAGCTGGAGATACGCAGTATTTT. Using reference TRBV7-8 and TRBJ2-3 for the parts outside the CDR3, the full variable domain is GAGVSQSPRYKVAKRGQDVALRCDPISGHVSLFWYQQALGQGPEFLTYFQNEAQLDKSGLPSDRFFAERPEGSVSTLKIQRTQQEDSAVYLCASSSGLAGDTQYFGPGTRLTVL.

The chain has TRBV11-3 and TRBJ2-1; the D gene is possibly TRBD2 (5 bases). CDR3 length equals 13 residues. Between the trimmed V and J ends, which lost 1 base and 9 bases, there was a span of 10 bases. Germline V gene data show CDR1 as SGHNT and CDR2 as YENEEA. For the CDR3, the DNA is TGTGCCAGCAGCTTAGGTTTTGCGGGTGAGCAGTTCTTC. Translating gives CASSLGFAGEQFF. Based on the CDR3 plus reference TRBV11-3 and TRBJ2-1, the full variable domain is EAGVVQSPRYKIIEKKQPVAFWCNPISGHNTLYWYLQNLGQGPELLIRYENEEAVDDSQLPKDRFSAERLKGVDSTLKIQPAELGDSAVYLCASSLGFAGEQFFGPGTRLTVL.

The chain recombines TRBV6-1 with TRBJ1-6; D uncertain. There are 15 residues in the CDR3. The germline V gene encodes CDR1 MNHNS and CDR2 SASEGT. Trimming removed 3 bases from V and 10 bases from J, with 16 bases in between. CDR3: CASSDKRGAYSPLHF. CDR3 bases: TGTGCCAGCAGTGACAAACGGGGAGCGTACTCACCCCTCCACTTT.

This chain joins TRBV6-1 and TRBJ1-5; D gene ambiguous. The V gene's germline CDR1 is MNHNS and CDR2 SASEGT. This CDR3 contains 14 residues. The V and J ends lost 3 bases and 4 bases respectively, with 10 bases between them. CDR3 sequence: CASSEWAGNQPQHF. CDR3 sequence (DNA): TGTGCCAGCAGTGAGTGGGCAGGAAATCAGCCCCAGCATTTT.

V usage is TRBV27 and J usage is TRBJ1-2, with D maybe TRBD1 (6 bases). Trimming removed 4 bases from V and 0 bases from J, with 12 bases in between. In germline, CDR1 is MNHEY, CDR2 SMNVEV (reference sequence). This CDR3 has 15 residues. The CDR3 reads CASSSTGRANYGYTF. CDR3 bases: TGTGCCAGCAGTTCCACAGGGAGGGCTAACTATGGCTACACCTTC.

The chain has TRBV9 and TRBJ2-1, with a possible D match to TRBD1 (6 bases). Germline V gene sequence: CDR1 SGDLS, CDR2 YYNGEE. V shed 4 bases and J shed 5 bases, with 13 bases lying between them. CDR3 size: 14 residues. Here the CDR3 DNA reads TGTGCCAGCAGCAGGACAGATTCGCACAATGAGCAGTTCTTC. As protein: CASSRTDSHNEQFF.

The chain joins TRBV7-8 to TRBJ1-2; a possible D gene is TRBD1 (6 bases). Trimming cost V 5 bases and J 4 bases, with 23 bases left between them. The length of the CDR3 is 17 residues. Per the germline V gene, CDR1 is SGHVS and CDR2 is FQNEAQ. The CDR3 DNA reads TGTGCCAGCAGCGTAACCGGGACACCGAGAGTATTCTATGGCTACACCTTC. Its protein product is CASSVTGTPRVFYGYTF.

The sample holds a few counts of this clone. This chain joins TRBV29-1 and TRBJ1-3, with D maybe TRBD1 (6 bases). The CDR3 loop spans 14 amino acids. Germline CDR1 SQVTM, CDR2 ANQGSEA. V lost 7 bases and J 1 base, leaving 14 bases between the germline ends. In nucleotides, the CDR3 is TGCAGCGCACAGGGAGGGAAGTCTGGAAACACCATATATTTT. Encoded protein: CSAQGGKSGNTIYF.